The clone carrying this TCR beta chain was found a few times. This record comes from a study of T cells in Graves' hyperthyroidism and ophthalmopathy. Amplified TCR beta CDR3 regions derived from RNA transcripts. RT-PCR in the first round (using the HTBI primer set) targeted the TCR CDR3. A single record per CDR3 protein comes from TCRdb applying MiXCR to the multiplex PCR reads. Here the sample spans approximately 720,000 distinct CDR3 sequences, around a sixth being singletons. V shed 2 bases and J shed 3 bases, with 12 bases lying between them. Germline V lookup: CDR1 SQVTM, CDR2 ANQGSEA. The CDR3 totals 14 residues.

The clonotype was recovered from a woman in her 50s with Graves' hyperthyroidism that later progressed to Graves' ophthalmopathy. The rearrangement joins TRBV29-1 to TRBJ2-3; TRBD2 might be the D (5 bases). The sample consisted of blood. The CDR3 DNA follows: TGCAGCGTTGAACACAGAGGGCCGACAGATACGCAGTATTTT. Amino acids: CSVEHRGPTDTQYF.